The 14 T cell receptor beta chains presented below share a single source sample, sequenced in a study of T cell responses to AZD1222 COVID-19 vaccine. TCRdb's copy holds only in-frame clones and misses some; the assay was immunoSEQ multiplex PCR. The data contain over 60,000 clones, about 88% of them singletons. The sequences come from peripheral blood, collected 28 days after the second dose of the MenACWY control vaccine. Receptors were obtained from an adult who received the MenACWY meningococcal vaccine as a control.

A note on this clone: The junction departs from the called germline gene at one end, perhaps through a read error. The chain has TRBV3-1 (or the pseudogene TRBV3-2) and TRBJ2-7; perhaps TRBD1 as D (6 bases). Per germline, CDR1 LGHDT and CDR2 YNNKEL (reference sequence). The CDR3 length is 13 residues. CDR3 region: CASRQGGSYEQYF. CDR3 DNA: TGTGCCAGCAGGCAAGGGGGCTCCTACGAGCAGTACTTC.

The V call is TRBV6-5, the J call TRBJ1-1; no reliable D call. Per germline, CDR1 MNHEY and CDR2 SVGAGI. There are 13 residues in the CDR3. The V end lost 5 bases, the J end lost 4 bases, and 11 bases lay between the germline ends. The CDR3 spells CASSTESGTEAFF. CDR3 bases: TGTGCCAGCAGTACGGAGAGCGGCACTGAAGCTTTCTTT.

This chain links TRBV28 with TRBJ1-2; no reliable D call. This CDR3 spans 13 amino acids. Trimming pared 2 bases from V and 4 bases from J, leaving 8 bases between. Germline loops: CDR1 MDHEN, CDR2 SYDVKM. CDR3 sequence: CASSLGRAYGYTF. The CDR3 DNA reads TGTGCCAGCAGTTTAGGCCGGGCCTATGGCTACACCTTC.

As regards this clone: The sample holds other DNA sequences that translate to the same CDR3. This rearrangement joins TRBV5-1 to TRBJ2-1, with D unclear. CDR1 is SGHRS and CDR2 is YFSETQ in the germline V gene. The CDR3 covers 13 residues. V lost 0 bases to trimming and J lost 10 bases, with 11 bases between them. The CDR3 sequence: CASSLAGGREQFF. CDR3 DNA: TGCGCCAGCAGCTTGGCCGGTGGTCGGGAGCAGTTCTTC.

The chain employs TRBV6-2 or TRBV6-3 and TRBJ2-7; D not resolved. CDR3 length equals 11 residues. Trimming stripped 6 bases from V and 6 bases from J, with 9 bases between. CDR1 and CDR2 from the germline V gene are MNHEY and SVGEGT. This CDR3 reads CASSMTGEQYF. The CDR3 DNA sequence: TGTGCCAGCAGCATGACCGGCGAGCAGTACTTC.

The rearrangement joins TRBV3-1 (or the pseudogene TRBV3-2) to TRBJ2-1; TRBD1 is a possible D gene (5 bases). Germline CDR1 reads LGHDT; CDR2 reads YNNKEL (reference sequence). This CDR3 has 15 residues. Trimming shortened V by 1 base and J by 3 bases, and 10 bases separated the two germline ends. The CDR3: CASSQGTQLYNEQFF. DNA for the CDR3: TGTGCCAGCAGCCAAGGGACACAGCTCTACAATGAGCAGTTCTTC.

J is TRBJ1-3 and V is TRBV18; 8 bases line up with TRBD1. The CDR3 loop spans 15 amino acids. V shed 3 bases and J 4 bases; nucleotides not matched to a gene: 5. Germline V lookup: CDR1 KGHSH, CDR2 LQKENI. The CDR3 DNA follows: TGTGCCAGCTCACCGACAGGGGTGGCGGGAAACACCATATATTTT. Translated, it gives CASSPTGVAGNTIYF.

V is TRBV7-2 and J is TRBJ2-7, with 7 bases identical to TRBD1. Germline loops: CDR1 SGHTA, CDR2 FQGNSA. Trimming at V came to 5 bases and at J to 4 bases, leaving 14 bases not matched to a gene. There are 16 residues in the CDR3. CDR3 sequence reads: CASSRTGARRGYEQYF. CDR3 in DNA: TGTGCCAGCAGCCGTACAGGGGCCCGAAGGGGGTACGAGCAGTACTTC.

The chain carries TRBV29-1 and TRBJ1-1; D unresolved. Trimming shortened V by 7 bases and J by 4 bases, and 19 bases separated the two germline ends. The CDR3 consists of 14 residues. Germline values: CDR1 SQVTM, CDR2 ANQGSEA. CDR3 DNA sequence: TGCAGCGCCACCCGGCAGGCGGGGTTCACTGAAGCTTTCTTT. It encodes CSATRQAGFTEAFF. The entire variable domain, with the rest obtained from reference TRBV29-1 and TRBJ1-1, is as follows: SAVISQKPSRDICQRGTSLTIQCQVDSQVTMMFWYRQQPGQSLTLIATANQGSEATYESGFVIDKFPISRPNLTFSTLTVSNMSPEDSSIYLCSATRQAGFTEAFFGQGTRLTVV.

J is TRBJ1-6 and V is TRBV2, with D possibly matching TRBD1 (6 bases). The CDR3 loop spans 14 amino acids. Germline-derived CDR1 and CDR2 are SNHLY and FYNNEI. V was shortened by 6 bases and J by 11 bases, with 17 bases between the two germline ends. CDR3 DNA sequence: TGTGCCAGCAGGAGGGACAAGGGGGTGACACCCCTCCACTTT. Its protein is CASRRDKGVTPLHF.

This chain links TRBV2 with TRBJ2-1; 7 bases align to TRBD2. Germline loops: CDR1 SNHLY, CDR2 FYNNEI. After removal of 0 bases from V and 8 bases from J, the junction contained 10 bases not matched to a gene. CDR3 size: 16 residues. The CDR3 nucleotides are TGTGCCAGCAGTGAAGCGCTTCTCGGAGCGGGGTATGAGCAGTTCTTC. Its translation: CASSEALLGAGYEQFF. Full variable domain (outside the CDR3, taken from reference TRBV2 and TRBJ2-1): EPEVTQTPSHQVTQMGQEVILRCVPISNHLYFYWYRQILGQKVEFLVSFYNNEISEKSEIFDDQFSVERPDGSNFTLKIRSTKLEDSAMYFCASSEALLGAGYEQFFGPGTRLTVL.

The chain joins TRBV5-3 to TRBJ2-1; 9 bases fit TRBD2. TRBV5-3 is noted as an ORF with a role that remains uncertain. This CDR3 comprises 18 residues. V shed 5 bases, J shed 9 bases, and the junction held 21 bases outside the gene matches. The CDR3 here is CARRAPLISGSTSGEQFF. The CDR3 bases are TGTGCCAGAAGAGCGCCTCTGATTAGCGGGAGCACCAGCGGTGAGCAGTTCTTC.

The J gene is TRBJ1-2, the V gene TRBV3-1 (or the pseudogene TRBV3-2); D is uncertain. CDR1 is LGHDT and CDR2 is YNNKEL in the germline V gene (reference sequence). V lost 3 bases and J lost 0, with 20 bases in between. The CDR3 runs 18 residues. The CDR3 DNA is TGTGCCAGCAGCCAGTTCCAGAGCACCTGGGGTACTAACTATGGCTACACCTTC. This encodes CASSQFQSTWGTNYGYTF.

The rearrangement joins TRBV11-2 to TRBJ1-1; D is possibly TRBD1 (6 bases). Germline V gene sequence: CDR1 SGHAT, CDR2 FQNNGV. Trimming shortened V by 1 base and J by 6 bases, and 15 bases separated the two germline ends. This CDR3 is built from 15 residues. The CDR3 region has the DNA TGTGCCAGCAGCTTAGGTGTCAGGGGACTTGCTGAAGCTTTCTTT. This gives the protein CASSLGVRGLAEAFF.